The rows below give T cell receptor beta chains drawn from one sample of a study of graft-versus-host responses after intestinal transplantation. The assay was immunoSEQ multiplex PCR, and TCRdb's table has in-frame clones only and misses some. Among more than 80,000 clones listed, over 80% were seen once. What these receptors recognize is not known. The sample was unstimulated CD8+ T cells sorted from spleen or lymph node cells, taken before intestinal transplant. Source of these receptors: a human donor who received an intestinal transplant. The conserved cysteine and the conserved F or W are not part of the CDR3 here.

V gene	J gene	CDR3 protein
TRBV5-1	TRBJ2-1	ASSLGQGLAGGPGNEQF
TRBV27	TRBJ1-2	ASSLPGGYGYT
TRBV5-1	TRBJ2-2	ASSLKTGGGGELF
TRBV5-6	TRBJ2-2	ASSAGTSGNTGELF
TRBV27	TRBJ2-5	ASSLAWGSWETQY
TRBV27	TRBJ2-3	ASSLSGSAIIDTQY
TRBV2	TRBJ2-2	ASSITENTGELF
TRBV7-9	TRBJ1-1	ASSLALGGSNTEAF
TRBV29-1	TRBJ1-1	SVNPGEENTEAF
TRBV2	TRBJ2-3	ASSEVVGKMGTDTQY
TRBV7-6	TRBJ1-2	ASSLALRTGGNYGYT
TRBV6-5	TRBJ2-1	ASSSSGTSYNEQF
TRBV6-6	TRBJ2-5	ASSFPGETQY
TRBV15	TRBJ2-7	ATSRDSDSYYEQY
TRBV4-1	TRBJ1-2	ASSQERGPGGYGYT
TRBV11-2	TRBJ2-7	ASSLEGIPYEQY
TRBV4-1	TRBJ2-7	ASSHLGQGSYEQY
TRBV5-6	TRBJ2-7	ASSWTAGYEQY
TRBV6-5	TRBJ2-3	ASSSLAGARGDTQY
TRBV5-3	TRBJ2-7	ARSLEMEEPEQY
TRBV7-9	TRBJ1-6	ASSLVQGLNSPLH
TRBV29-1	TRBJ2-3	SVATITDTQY
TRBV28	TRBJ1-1	ASTPFLTGSNTEAF
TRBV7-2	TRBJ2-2	ASSQGLANTGELF
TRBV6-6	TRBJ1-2	ASSREFHYGYT
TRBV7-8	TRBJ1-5	ASSLDNQPQH
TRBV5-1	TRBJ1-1	ASSLSQGGNTEAF